The clone carrying this TCR beta chain was seen many times. TCRdb reprocessed the 5' RACE reads with MiXCR, giving one entry per CDR3 protein. The table shows some 27,000 distinct CDR3 sequences, with roughly 6.7% occurring only once. The data originate from a study of neurological immune-mediated disorders. The unsorted libraries were prepared from 2 million PBMCs (stored at -80 C). CDR1 is GTSNPN, CDR2 SVGIG, per germline (reference sequence). CDR3 length: 13 amino acids. V gave up 0 bases and J gave up 6 bases; unmatched junction bases: 3. V is TRBV30 and J is TRBJ2-7; TRBD1 matches 9 bases. Source material: PBMCs. This TCR was recovered from a woman in her forties or fifties in good health. CDR3 sequence reads: CAWSVGQGVEQYF. CDR3 bases: TGTGCCTGGAGTGTGGGACAGGGAGTCGAGCAGTACTTC. Drawing the rest from reference TRBV30 and TRBJ2-7, the complete variable domain is SQTIHQWPATLVQPVGSPLSLECTVEGTSNPNLYWYRQAAGRGLQLLFYSVGIGQISSEVPQNLSASRPQDRQFILSSKKLLLSDSGFYLCAWSVGQGVEQYFGPGTRLTVT.